This entry describes one T cell receptor beta chain. Original analysis: How many nucleated cells were present was estimated from reference gene primer amplification. The table came from immunoSEQ multiplex PCR; TCRdb's copy has only in-frame clones and leaves some out. The DNA was the basis for D and trimming; V, J and clone size are from that table. The table records 340,000 or so clones, 80% to 90% of them present only once. This entry belongs to a study of blood T cell repertoires in COVID-19. In the study overall: T cells, B-cell-depleted T cells, or PBMCs supplied cDNA or gDNA.

The CDR3 runs 14 residues. Germline lookup yields CDR1 SGHKS and CDR2 YYEKEE (reference sequence). Trimming took 3 bases from V and 5 from J, leaving 14 bases between them. This TCR was sampled from a young man with active or convalescent COVID-19. The chain recombines TRBV5-5 with TRBJ1-1; weak D call: TRBD1 (6 bases). The sequenced sample was peripheral blood. The CDR3 here is CASSSGVGITEAFF. The CDR3 coding sequence is TGTGCCAGCAGCTCAGGGGTTGGGATAACTGAAGCTTTCTTT.